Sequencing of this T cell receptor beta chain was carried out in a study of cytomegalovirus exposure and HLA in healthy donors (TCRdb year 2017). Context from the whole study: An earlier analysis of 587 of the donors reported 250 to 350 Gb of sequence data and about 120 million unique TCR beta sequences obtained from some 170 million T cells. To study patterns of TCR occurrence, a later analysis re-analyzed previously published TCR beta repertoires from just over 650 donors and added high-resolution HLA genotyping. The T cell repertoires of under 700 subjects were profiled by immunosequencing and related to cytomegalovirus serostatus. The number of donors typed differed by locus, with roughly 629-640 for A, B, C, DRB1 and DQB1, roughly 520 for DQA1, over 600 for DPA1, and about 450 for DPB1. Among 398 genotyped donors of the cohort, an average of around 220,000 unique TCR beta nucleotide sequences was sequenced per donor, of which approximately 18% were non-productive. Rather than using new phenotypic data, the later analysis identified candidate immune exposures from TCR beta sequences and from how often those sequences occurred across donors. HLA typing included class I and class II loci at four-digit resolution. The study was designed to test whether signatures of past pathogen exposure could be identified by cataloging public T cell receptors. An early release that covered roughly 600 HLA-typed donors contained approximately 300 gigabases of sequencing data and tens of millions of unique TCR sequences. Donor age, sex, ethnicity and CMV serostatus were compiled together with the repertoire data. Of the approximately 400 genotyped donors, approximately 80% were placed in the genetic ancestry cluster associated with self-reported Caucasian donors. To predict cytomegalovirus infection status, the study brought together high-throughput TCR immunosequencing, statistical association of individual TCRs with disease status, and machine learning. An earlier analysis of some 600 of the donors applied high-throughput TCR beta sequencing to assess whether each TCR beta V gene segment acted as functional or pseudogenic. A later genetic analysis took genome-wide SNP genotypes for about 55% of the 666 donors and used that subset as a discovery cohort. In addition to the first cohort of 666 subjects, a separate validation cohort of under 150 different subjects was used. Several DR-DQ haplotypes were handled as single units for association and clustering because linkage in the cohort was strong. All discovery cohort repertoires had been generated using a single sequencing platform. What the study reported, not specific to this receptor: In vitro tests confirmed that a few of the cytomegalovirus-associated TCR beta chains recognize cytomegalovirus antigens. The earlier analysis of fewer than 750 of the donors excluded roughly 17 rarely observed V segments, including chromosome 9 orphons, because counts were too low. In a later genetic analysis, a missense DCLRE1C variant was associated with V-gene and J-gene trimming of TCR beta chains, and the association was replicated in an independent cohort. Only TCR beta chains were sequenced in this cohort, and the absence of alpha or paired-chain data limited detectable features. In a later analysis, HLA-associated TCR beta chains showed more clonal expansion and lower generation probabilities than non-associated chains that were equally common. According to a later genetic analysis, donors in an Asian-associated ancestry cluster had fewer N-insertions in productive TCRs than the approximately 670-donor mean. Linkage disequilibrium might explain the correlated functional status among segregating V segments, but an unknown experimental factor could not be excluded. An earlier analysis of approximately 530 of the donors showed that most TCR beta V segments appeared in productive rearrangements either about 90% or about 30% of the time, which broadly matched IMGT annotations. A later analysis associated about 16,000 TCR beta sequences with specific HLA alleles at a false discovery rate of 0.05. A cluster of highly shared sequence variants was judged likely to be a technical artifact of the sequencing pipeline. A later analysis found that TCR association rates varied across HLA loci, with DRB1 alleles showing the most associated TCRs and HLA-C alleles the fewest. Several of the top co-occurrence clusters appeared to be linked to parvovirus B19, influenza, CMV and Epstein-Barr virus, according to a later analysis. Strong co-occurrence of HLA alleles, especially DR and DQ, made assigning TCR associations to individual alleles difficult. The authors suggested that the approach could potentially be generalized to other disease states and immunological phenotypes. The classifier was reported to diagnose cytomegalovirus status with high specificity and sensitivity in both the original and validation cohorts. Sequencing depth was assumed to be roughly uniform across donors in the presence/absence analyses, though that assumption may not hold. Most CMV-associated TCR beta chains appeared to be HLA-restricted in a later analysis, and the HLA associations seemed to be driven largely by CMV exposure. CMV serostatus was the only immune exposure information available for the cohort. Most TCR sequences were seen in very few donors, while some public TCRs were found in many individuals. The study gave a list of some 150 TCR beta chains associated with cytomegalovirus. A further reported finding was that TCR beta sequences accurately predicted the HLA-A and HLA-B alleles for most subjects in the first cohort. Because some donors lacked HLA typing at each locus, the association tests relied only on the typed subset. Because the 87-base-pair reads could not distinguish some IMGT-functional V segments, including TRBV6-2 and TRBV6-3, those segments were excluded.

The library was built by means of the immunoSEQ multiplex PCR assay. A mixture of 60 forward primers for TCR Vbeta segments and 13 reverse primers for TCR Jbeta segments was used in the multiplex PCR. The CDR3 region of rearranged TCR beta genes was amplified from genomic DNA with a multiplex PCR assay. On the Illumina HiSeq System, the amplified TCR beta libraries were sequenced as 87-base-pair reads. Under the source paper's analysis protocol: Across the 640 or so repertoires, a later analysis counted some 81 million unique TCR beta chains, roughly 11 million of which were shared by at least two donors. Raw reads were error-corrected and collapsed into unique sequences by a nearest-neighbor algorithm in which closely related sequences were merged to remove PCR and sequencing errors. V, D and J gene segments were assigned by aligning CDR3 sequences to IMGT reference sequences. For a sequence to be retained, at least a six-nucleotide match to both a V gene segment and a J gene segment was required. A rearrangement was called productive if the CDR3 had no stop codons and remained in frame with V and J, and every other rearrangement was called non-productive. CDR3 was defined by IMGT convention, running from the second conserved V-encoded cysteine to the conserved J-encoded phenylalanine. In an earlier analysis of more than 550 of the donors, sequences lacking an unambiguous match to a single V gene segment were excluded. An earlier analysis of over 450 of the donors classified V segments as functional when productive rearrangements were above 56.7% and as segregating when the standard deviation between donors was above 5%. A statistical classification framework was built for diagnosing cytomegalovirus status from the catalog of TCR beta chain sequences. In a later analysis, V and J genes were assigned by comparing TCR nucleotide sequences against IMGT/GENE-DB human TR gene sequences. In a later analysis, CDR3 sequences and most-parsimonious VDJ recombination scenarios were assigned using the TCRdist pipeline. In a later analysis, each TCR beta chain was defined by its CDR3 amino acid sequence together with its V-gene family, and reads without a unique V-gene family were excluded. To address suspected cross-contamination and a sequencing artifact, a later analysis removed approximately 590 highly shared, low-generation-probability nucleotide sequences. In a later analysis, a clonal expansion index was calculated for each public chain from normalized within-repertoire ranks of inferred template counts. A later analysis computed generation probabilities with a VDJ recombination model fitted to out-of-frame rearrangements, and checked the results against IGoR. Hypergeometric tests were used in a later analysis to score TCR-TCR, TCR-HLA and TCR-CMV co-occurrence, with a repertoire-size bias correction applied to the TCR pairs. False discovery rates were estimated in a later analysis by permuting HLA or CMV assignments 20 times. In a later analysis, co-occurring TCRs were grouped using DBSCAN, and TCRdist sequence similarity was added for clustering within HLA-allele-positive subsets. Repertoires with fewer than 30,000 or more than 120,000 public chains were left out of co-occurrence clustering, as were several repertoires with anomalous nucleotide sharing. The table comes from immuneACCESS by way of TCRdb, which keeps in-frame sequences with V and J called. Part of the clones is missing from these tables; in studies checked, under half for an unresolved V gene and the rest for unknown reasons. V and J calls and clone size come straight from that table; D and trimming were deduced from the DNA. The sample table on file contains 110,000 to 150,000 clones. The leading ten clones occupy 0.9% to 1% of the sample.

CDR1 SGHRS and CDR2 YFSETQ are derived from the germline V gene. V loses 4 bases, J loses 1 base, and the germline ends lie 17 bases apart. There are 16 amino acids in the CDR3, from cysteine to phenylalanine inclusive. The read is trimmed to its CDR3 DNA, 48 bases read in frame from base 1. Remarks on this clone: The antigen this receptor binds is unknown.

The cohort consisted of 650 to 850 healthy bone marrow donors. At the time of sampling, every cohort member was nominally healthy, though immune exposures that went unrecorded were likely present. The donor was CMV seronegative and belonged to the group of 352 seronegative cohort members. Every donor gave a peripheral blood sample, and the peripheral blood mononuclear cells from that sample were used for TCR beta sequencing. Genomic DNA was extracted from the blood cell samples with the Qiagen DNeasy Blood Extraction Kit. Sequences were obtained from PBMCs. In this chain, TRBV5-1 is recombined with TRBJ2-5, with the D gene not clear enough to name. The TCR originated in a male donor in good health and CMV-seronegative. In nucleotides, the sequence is TGCGCCAGCAGCGCCTCTCTCGCAGGCCCCCAAGAGACCCAGTACTTC. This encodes CASSASLAGPQETQYF. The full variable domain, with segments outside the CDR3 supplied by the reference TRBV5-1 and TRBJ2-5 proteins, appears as KAGVTQTPRYLIKTRGQQVTLSCSPISGHRSVSWYQQTPGQGLQFLFEYFSETQRNKGNFPGRFSGRQFSNSRSEMNVSTLELGDSALYLCASSASLAGPQETQYFGPGTRLLVL.